The rows below give T cell receptor beta chains drawn from one sample of a study of T cells in Graves' hyperthyroidism and ophthalmopathy. Via MiXCR, TCRdb re-called the multiplex PCR reads, giving one row per CDR3 protein. The table lists about 640,000 distinct CDR3 sequences, 20% of them singletons. The specimen was blood. The receptors derive from a man between 25 and 39 years old with Graves' ophthalmopathy. Each CDR3 is given with its conserved first and last residue. A D gene is named only where the DNA matches it firmly. Clone size appears in some rows only: once, few, many, or a class for an expanded clone.

TRBV12-3/TRBV12-4	many	TRBJ2-3	-	TGTGCCAGCAGCCGAGACAGAACAAGCACAGATACGCAGTATTTT	CASSRDRTSTDTQYF
TRBV5-4	-	TRBJ2-7	TRBD1	TGTGCCAGCAGCCCCTCCCCGGACAGGGAGGCCATCGAGCAGTACTTC	CASSPSPDREAIEQYF
TRBV20-1	few	TRBJ2-7	-	TGCAGTGCTAGAGATCGGGGGTTTAACGAGCAGTACTTC	CSARDRGFNEQYF
TRBV5-1	many	TRBJ2-7	-	TGCGCCAGCACCAACACCGAGGGAGCGACCTACGAGCAGTACTTC	CASTNTEGATYEQYF
TRBV30	many	TRBJ2-7	-	TGTGCCTGGACCCCTCCAGCTCGCTACGAGCAGTACTTC	CAWTPPARYEQYF
TRBV13	many	TRBJ1-6	-	TGTGCCAGCAGGCTCGGGGGTAGGAATAATTCACCCCTCCACTTT	CASRLGGRNNSPLHF
TRBV6-1	few	TRBJ1-4	-	TGTGCCAGCAGTGCCAACACATTAACTAATGAAAAACTGTTTTTT	CASSANTLTNEKLFF
TRBV4-1	-	TRBJ2-2	TRBD1	TGCGCCAGCAAGGGACAGGGGTACACCGGGGAGCTGTTTTTT	CASKGQGYTGELFF
TRBV12-3/TRBV12-4	once	TRBJ2-1	TRBD2	TGTGCCAGCAGTCAACGGACTAGCGGGAGAGGGTATGAGCAGTTCTTC	CASSQRTSGRGYEQFF
TRBV18	-	TRBJ2-7	-	TGTGCCAGCTCACCACCGTACCTCTACGAGCAGTACTTC	CASSPPYLYEQYF
TRBV2	few	TRBJ2-2	-	TGTGCCAGCACCAAACAGGGTGCGGAGCTGTTTTTT	CASTKQGAELFF
TRBV9	-	TRBJ1-6	-	TGTGCCAGCAGCGTAGGACAGCTTAATTCACCCCTCCACTTT	CASSVGQLNSPLHF
TRBV2	few	TRBJ1-5	-	TGTGCCAGCTCACCACCCCATTATCAGGGGATGGTTCAGCCCCAGCATTTT	CASSPPHYQGMVQPQHF
TRBV18	-	TRBJ2-5	-	TGTGCCAGCTCACCACAGCCAGAGACCCAGTACTTC	CASSPQPETQYF
TRBV20-1	-	TRBJ1-5	-	TGCAGTGCTAGATTCGGGATGAGCAATCAGCCCCAGCATTTT	CSARFGMSNQPQHF